The rows below give T cell receptor beta chains drawn from one sample of a study of cytomegalovirus exposure and HLA in healthy donors. TCRdb keeps only in-frame clones here, not all; method: immunoSEQ multiplex PCR. The sample records 55,000 to 80,000 clones, around 93% being singletons. Source material: PBMCs. These receptor sequences come from a woman between 18 and 29 years old in good health and CMV-seropositive. CDR3s include the opening cysteine and the closing phenylalanine or tryptophan. The order of the fields is CDR3 DNA, CDR3 protein, D gene, CDR3 length, V gene, J gene. A D gene is named only where the DNA matches it firmly.

CDR3nt: TGTGCCAGCAGTGGGGGGACAGCGAGCATCTATGGCTACACCTTC; CDR3aa: CASSGGTASIYGYTF; d_gene: TRBD1; len: 15; v_gene: TRBV2; j_gene: TRBJ1-2
CDR3nt: TGTGCCAGCAGCCATGCCCGCGGGGACAGGGGTTTCAATGAGCAGTTCTTC; CDR3aa: CASSHARGDRGFNEQFF; d_gene: TRBD1; len: 17; v_gene: TRBV16; j_gene: TRBJ2-1
CDR3nt: TGTGCCAGCAGCTTGTCCGGGGGCACCGGGGAGCTGTTTTTT; CDR3aa: CASSLSGGTGELFF; d_gene: .; len: 14; v_gene: TRBV7-9; j_gene: TRBJ2-2
CDR3nt: TGTGCCAGCAGTATCCAAAACTCCTACGAGCAGTACTTC; CDR3aa: CASSIQNSYEQYF; d_gene: .; len: 13; v_gene: TRBV28; j_gene: TRBJ2-7
CDR3nt: TGTGCCAGCAGCCGTACCTCGGGGGGGATCCAGGAGCAGTACTTC; CDR3aa: CASSRTSGGIQEQYF; d_gene: TRBD2; len: 15; v_gene: TRBV11-2; j_gene: TRBJ2-7
CDR3nt: TGTGCCAGCAGCTTAGGAGGAGGGCGGATAGCGACCGGGGCGCAGTATTTT; CDR3aa: CASSLGGGRIATGAQYF; d_gene: .; len: 17; v_gene: TRBV7-6; j_gene: TRBJ2-3
CDR3nt: TGTGCCAGCAGCTACATAATACAGGGTGGGTTGGAGACCCAGTACTTC; CDR3aa: CASSYIIQGGLETQYF; d_gene: .; len: 16; v_gene: TRBV11-2; j_gene: TRBJ2-5
CDR3nt: TGCGCCAGCAGTGACGACAGGCTACCGCATGATTCACCCCTCCACTTT; CDR3aa: CASSDDRLPHDSPLHF; d_gene: .; len: 16; v_gene: TRBV10-1; j_gene: TRBJ1-6
CDR3nt: TGCGCCAGCAGCCAAGCTAGCGGGGGCACAGATACGCAGTATTTT; CDR3aa: CASSQASGGTDTQYF; d_gene: TRBD2; len: 15; v_gene: TRBV4-3; j_gene: TRBJ2-3
CDR3nt: TGTGCCTGCCAACTAGCGGGATTCTACGAGCAGTACTTC; CDR3aa: CACQLAGFYEQYF; d_gene: TRBD2; len: 13; v_gene: TRBV30; j_gene: TRBJ2-7
CDR3nt: TGTGCCAGTAGTATTGGTGCCGGGACAGGGGGCTTTGTAAGGGACACTGAAGCTTTCTTT; CDR3aa: CASSIGAGTGGFVRDTEAFF; d_gene: TRBD1; len: 20; v_gene: TRBV19; j_gene: TRBJ1-1
CDR3nt: TGTGCCAGCACTTCGGGACAGGGGAATTCACCCCTCCACTTT; CDR3aa: CASTSGQGNSPLHF; d_gene: TRBD1; len: 14; v_gene: TRBV7-9; j_gene: TRBJ1-6
CDR3nt: TGTGCCAGCAGAGGAGATCACTATGGCTACACCTTC; CDR3aa: CASRGDHYGYTF; d_gene: .; len: 12; v_gene: TRBV28; j_gene: TRBJ1-2
CDR3nt: TGTGCCAGCAGCCCCGGGGTTCTCTATGGCTACACCTTC; CDR3aa: CASSPGVLYGYTF; d_gene: .; len: 13; v_gene: TRBV7-6; j_gene: TRBJ1-2
CDR3nt: TGTGCCAGCAGCCCCGAGCCCTTCTACGAGCAGTACTTC; CDR3aa: CASSPEPFYEQYF; d_gene: .; len: 13; v_gene: TRBV7-2; j_gene: TRBJ2-7
CDR3nt: TGTGCCAGCAGTGGACAGGGGGCCTACGAGCAGTACTTC; CDR3aa: CASSGQGAYEQYF; d_gene: TRBD1; len: 13; v_gene: TRBV7-9; j_gene: TRBJ2-7